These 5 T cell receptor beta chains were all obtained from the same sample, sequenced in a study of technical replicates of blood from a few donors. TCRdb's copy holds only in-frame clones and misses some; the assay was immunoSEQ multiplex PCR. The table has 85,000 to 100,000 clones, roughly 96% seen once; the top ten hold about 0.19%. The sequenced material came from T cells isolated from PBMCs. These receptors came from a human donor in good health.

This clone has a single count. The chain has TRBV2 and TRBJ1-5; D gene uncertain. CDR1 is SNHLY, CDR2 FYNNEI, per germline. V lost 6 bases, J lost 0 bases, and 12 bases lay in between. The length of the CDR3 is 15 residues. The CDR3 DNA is TGTGCCAGCAGGAGGGCAGACTATAGCAATCAGCCCCAGCATTTT. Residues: CASRRADYSNQPQHF.

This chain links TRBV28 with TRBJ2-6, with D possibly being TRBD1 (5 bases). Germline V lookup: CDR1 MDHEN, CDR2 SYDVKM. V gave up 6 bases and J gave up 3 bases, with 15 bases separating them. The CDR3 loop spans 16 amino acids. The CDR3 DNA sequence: TGTGCCAGCAGCATAGACCAGGGAATTGGGGCCAACGTCCTGACTTTC. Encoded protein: CASSIDQGIGANVLTF.

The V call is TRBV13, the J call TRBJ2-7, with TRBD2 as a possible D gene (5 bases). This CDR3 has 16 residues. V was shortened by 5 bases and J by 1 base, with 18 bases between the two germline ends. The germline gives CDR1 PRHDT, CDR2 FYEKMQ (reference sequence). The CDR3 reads CASSPKTSRGSYEQYF. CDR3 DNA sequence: TGTGCCAGCAGCCCGAAAACTTCGAGAGGGTCCTACGAGCAGTACTTC.

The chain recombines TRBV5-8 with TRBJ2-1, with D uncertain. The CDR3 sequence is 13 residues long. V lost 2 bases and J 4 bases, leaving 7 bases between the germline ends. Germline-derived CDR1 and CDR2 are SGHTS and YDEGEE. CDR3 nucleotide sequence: TGTGCCAGCAGCTTTAGACTTTACAATGAGCAGTTCTTC. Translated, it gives CASSFRLYNEQFF.

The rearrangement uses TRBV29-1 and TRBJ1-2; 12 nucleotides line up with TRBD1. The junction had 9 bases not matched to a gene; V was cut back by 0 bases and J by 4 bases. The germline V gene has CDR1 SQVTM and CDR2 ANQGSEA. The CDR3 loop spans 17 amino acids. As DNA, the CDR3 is TGCAGCGTTGAAGATGTGGGACAGGGGGCGCGCCCCTATGGCTACACCTTC. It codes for CSVEDVGQGARPYGYTF. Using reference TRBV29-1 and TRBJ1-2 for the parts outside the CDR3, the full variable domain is SAVISQKPSRDICQRGTSLTIQCQVDSQVTMMFWYRQQPGQSLTLIATANQGSEATYESGFVIDKFPISRPNLTFSTLTVSNMSPEDSSIYLCSVEDVGQGARPYGYTFGSGTRLTVV.